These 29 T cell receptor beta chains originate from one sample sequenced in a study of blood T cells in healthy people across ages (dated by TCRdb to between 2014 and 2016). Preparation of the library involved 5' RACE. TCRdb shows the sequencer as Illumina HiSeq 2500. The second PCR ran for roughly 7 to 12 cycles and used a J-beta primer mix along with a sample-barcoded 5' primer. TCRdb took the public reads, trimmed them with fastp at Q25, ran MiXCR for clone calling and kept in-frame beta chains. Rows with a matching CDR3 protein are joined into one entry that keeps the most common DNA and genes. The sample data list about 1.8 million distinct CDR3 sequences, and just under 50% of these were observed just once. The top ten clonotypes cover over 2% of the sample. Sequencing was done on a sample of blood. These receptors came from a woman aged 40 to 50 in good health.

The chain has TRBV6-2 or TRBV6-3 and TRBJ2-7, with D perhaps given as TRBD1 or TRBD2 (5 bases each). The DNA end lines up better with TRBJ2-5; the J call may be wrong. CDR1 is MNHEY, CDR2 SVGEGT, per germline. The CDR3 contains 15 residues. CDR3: CASSVYGTQAKTQYF. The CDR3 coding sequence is TGTGCCAGCAGTGTCTACGGGACCCAGGCAAAGACCCAGTACTTC.

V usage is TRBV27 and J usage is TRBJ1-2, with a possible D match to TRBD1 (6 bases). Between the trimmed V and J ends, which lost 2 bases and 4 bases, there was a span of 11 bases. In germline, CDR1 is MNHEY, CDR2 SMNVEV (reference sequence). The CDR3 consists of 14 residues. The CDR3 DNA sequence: TGTGCCAGCAGTTTACACGAGACAGGCTATGGCTACACCTTC. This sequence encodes CASSLHETGYGYTF.

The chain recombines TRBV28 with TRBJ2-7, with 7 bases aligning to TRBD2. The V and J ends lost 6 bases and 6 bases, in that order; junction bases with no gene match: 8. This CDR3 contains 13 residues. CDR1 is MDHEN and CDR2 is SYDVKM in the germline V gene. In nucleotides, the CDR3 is TGTGCCAGCAGCACTCGGGGGGATCGCGAGCAGTACTTC. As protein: CASSTRGDREQYF.

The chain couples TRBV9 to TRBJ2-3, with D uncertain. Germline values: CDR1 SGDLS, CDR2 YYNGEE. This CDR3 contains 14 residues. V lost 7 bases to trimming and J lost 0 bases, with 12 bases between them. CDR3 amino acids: CASGYDASTDTQYF. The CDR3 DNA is TGTGCCAGCGGCTACGACGCTAGCACAGATACGCAGTATTTT.

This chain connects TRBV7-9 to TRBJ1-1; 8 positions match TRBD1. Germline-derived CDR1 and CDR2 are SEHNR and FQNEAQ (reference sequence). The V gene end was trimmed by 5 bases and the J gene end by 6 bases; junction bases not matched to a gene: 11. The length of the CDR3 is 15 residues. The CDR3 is CASSETGTGGSEAFF. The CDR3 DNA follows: TGTGCCAGCAGCGAAACCGGGACAGGTGGTTCTGAAGCTTTCTTT.

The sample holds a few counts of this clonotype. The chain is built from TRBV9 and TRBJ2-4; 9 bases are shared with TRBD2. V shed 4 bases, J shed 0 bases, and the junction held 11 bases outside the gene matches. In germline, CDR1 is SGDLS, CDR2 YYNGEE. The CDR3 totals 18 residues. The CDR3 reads CASSPTSGNSLAKNIQYF. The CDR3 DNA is TGTGCCAGCAGCCCGACTAGCGGAAATTCTCTAGCCAAAAACATTCAGTACTTC.

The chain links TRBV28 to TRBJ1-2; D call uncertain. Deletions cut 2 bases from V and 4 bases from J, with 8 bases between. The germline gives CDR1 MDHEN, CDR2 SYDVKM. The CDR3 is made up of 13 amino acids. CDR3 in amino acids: CASSLSGAYGYTF. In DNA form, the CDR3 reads TGTGCCAGCAGTTTAAGCGGAGCCTATGGCTACACCTTC.

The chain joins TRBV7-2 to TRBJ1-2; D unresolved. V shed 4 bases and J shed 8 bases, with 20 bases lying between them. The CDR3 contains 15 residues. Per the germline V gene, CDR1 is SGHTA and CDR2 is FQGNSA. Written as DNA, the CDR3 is TGTGCCAGCAGCTACGATCTCTTGGGGATCTTGGGCTACACCTTC. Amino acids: CASSYDLLGILGYTF. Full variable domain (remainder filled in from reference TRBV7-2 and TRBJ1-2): GAGVSQSPSNKVTEKGKDVELRCDPISGHTALYWYRQSLGQGLEFLIYFQGNSAPDKSGLPSDRFSAERTGGSVSTLTIQRTQQEDSAVYLCASSYDLLGILGYTFGSGTRLTVV.

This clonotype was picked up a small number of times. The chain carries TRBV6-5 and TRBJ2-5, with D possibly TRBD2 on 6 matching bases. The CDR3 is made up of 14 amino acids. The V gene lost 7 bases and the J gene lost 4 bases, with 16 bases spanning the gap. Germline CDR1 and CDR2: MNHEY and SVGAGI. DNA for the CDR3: TGTGCCAGCAAACGAGGGCTGGGGGGAGAGACCCAGTACTTC. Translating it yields CASKRGLGGETQYF.

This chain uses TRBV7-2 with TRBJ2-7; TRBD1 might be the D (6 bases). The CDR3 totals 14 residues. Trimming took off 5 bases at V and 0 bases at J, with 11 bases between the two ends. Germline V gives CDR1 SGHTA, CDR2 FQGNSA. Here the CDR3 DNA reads TGTGCCAGCAGCGGTACAGGGTTCTCCTACGAGCAGTACTTC. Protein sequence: CASSGTGFSYEQYF.

The CDR3 spells CSAVREPNYGYTF. CDR3 sequence (DNA): TGCAGTGCAGTCAGGGAGCCTAACTATGGCTACACCTTC. The rearrangement uses TRBV20-1 and TRBJ1-2; D is perhaps TRBD1 (5 bases). This CDR3 region has 13 residues. CDR1 and CDR2 from the germline V gene are DFQATT and SNEGSKA (reference sequence). Trimming cost V 6 bases and J 0 bases, with 11 bases left between them.

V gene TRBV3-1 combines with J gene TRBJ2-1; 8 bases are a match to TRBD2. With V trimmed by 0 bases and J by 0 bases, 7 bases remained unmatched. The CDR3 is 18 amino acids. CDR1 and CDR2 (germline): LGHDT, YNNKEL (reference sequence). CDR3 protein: CASSQESGLANSYNEQFF. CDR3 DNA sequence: TGTGCCAGCAGCCAAGAGTCTGGACTAGCCAACTCCTACAATGAGCAGTTCTTC.

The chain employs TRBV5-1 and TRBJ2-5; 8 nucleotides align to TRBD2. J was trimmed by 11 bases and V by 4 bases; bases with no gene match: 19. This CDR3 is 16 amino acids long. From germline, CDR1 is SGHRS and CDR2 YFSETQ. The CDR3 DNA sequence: TGCGCCAGCAGCCCATCACCGGGACTAGTTTACAATGAGCAGTACTTC. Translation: CASSPSPGLVYNEQYF.

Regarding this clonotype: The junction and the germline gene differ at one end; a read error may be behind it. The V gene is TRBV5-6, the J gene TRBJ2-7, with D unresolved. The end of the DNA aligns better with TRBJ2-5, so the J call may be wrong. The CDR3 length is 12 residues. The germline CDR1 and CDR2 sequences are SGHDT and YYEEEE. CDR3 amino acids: CASSLSDQTQYF. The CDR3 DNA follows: TGCGCCAGCAGCTTGTCAGATCAGACCCAGTACTTC.

As DNA, the CDR3 is TGCGCCAGCAGCCAAGCCCATAACAGGGGTCCCTACAATGAGCAGTTCTTC. It is translated as CASSQAHNRGPYNEQFF. The chain joins TRBV4-1 to TRBJ2-1, with 7 bases matching TRBD1. The CDR3 is 17 residues long. Germline V gene data show CDR1 as MGHRA and CDR2 as YSYEKL. J was trimmed by 2 bases and V by 1 base; bases with no gene match: 8.

CDR3 sequence (DNA): TGTGCCAGCAGCCAAGACACAAGGGGGACCCAGTACTTC. This codes for CASSQDTRGTQYF. This chain links TRBV14 with TRBJ2-5, with D maybe TRBD1 (5 bases). Germline CDR1 and CDR2: SGHDN and FVKESK. This CDR3 has 13 amino acids. V dropped 0 bases and J dropped 7 bases, with 9 bases sitting between them.

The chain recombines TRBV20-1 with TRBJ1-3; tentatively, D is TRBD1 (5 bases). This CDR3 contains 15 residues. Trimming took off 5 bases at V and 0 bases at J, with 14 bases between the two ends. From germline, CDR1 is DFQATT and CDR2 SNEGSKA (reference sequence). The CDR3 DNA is TGCAGTGCTCGGGTTCCAGGGAACTCTGGAAACACCATATATTTT. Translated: CSARVPGNSGNTIYF.

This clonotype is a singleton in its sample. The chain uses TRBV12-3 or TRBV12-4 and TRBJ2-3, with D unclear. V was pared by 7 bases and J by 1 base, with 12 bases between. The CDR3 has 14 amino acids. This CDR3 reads CASIGRIRTDTQYF. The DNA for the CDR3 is TGTGCCAGCATAGGCAGAATTCGCACAGATACGCAGTATTTT.

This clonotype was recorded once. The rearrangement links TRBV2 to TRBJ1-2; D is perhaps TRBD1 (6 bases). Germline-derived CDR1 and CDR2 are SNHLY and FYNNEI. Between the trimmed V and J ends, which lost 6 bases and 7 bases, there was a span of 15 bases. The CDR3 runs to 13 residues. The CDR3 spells CASRSTGLSGYTF. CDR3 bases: TGTGCCAGCAGATCAACAGGGCTCTCTGGCTACACCTTC. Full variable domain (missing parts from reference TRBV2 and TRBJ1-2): EPEVTQTPSHQVTQMGQEVILRCVPISNHLYFYWYRQILGQKVEFLVSFYNNEISEKSEIFDDQFSVERPDGSNFTLKIRSTKLEDSAMYFCASRSTGLSGYTFGSGTRLTVV.

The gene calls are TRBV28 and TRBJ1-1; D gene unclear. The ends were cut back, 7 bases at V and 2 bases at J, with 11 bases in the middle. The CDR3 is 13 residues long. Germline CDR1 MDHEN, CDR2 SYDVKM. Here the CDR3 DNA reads TGTGCCAGCACTCGGCGGGGAAACACTGAAGCTTTCTTT. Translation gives CASTRRGNTEAFF.

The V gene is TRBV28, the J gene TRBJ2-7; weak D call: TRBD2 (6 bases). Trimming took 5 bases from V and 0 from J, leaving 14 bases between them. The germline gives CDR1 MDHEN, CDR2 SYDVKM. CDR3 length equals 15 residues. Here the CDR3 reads CASSAREIVSYEQYF. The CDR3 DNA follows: TGTGCCAGCAGTGCTCGGGAGATAGTCTCCTACGAGCAGTACTTC.

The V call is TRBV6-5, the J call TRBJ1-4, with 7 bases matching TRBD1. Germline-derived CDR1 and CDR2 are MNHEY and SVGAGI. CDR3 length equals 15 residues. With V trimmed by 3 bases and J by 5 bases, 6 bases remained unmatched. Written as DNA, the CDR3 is TGTGCCAGCAGTTATCAGGGGACAGTCAATGAAAAACTGTTTTTT. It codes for CASSYQGTVNEKLFF.

CDR3 nucleotides: TGTGCCAGCAGCTTAGCGCGTGGAGGGAACACTGAAGCTTTCTTT. Amino acid sequence: CASSLARGGNTEAFF. The genes are TRBV7-9 and TRBJ1-1; no definite D call. The V gene's germline CDR1 is SEHNR and CDR2 FQNEAQ (reference sequence). Trimming stripped 0 bases from V and 1 base from J, with 9 bases between. The CDR3 is 15 amino acids. The full variable domain, with the rest looked up from reference TRBV7-9 and TRBJ1-1, is DTGVSQNPRHKITKRGQNVTFRCDPISEHNRLYWYRQTLGQGPEFLTYFQNEAQLEKSRLLSDRFSAERPKGSFSTLEIQRTEQGDSAMYLCASSLARGGNTEAFFGQGTRLTVV.

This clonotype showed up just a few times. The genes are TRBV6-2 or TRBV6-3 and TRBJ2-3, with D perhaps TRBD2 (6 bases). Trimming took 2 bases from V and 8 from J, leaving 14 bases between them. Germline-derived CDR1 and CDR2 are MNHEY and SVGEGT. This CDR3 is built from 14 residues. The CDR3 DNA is TGTGCCAGCAGTTACGACGGGGGACCTGGTACGCAGTATTTT. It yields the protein CASSYDGGPGTQYF.

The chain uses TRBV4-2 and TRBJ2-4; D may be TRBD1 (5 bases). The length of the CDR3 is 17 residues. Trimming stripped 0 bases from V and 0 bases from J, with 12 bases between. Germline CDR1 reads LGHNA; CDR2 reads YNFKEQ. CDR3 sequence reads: CASSQDVNGQAKNIQYF. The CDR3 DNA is TGTGCCAGCAGCCAAGATGTGAATGGACAAGCCAAAAACATTCAGTACTTC.

DNA for the CDR3: TGTGCCAGCAGTGAAAGGGCGGGCGCAACTAATGAAAAACTGTTTTTT. Translating gives CASSERAGATNEKLFF. The rearrangement uses TRBV6-1 and TRBJ1-4; D gene ambiguous. Trimming pared 2 bases from V and 0 bases from J, leaving 10 bases between. CDR3 length: 16 residues. CDR1 and CDR2 (germline): MNHNS, SASEGT.

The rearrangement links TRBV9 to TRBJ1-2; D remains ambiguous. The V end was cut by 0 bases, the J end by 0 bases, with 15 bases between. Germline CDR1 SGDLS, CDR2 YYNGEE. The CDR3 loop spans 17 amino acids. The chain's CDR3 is CASSVVSTTQANYGYTF. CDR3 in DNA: TGTGCCAGCAGCGTAGTGTCGACCACCCAAGCTAACTATGGCTACACCTTC.

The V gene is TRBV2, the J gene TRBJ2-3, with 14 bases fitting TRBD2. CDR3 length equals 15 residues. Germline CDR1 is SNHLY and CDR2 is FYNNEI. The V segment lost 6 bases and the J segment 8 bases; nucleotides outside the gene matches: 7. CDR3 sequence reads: CASRTGTSGGGTQYF. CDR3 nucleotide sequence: TGTGCCAGCAGAACCGGGACTAGCGGGGGTGGTACGCAGTATTTT.

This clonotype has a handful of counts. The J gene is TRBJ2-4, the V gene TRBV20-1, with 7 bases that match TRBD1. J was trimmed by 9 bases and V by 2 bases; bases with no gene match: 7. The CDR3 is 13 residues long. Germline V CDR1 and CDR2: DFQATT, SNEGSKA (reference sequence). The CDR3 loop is CSARRQGRGIQYF. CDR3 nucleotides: TGCAGTGCTAGAAGACAGGGTCGGGGCATTCAGTACTTC.